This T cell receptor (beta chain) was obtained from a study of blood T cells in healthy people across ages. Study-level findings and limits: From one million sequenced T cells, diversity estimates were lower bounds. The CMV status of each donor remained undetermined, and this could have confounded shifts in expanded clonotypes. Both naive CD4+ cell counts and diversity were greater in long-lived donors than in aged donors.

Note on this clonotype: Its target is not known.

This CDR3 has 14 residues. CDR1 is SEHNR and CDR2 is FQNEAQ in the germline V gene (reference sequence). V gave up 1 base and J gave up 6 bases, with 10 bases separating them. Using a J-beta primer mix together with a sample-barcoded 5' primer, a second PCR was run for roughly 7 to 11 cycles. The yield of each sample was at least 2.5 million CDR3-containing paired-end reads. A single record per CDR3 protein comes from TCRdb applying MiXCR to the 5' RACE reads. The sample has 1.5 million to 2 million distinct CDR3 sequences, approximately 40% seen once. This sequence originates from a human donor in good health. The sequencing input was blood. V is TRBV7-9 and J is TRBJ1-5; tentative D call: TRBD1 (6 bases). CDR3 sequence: CASSLEGVPQPQHF. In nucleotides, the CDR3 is TGTGCCAGCAGCTTAGAGGGGGTCCCTCAGCCCCAGCATTTT. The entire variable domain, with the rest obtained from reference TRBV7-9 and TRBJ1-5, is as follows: DTGVSQNPRHKITKRGQNVTFRCDPISEHNRLYWYRQTLGQGPEFLTYFQNEAQLEKSRLLSDRFSAERPKGSFSTLEIQRTEQGDSAMYLCASSLEGVPQPQHFGDGTRLSIL.